The 10 T cell receptor beta chains reported below all come from one sample, sequenced in a study of early T cells in non-severe SARS-CoV-2 infection. TCRdb re-analysed the 5' RACE reads in MiXCR, keeping a single row per CDR3 protein. This sample yields 85,000 to 100,000 distinct CDR3 sequences, of which roughly 11% are seen a single time; 4.7% belongs to the top ten. The source material was whole blood, sampled at baseline. The receptors here all came from an adult who was a healthcare worker with PCR-confirmed SARS-CoV-2 infection or an uninfected control (not recorded which).

This clonotype was observed a few times. The J gene is TRBJ1-2, the V gene TRBV29-1, with D possibly TRBD1 on 5 matching bases. V lost 3 bases, J lost 4 bases, and 9 bases lay in between. The germline V gene encodes CDR1 SQVTM and CDR2 ANQGSEA. The CDR3 sequence is 12 residues long. CDR3: CSVDREAYGYTF. The CDR3, as DNA: TGCAGCGTTGACAGGGAGGCCTATGGCTACACCTTC.

This clonotype was counted ten times or more. The CDR3 DNA reads TGTGCCAGCAGCCAGGGGGGGATCATCTCCTACGAGCAGTACTTC. It is translated as CASSQGGIISYEQYF. The rearrangement uses TRBV3-1 and TRBJ2-7, with 7 nucleotides matching TRBD2. The trim removed 3 bases at V and 0 bases at J, leaving 5 bases unmatched. CDR1 and CDR2 from the germline V gene are LGHDT and YNNKEL (reference sequence). This CDR3 region has 15 residues.

The gene calls are TRBV6-2 or TRBV6-3 and TRBJ1-1; D is undetermined. Germline assignment: CDR1 MNHEY and CDR2 SVGEGT. The CDR3 is 13 amino acids. The ends were cut back, 4 bases at V and 4 bases at J, with 10 bases in the middle. DNA of the CDR3: TGTGCCAGCAGTTTATTACCCAGCACTGAAGCTTTCTTT. Translating gives CASSLLPSTEAFF.

The table lists this clonotype with a few counts. The chain is built from TRBV12-3 or TRBV12-4 and TRBJ1-6; TRBD1 aligns across 7 bases. V shed 5 bases and J 9 bases; nucleotides not matched to a gene: 4. CDR3 size: 13 residues. The chain's CDR3 is CASSRQGGSPLHF. The CDR3 nucleotides read TGTGCCAGCAGTCGACAGGGAGGTTCACCCCTCCACTTT.

The table lists this clonotype with a few counts. The J gene is TRBJ2-5, the V gene TRBV29-1, with 7 positions matching TRBD1. V shed 5 bases and J 1 base; nucleotides not matched to a gene: 10. Germline CDR1 and CDR2: SQVTM and ANQGSEA. The CDR3 sequence is 15 residues long. CDR3 bases: TGCAGCGTTATCCCCTGGACAGGAGCCCAAGAGACCCAGTACTTC. Translation: CSVIPWTGAQETQYF.

This clonotype appeared a few times. The rearrangement links TRBV7-2 to TRBJ2-3; 11 bases agree with TRBD2. Trimming removed 3 bases from V and 0 bases from J; junction bases left unmatched: 8. CDR1 is SGHTA, CDR2 FQGNSA, per germline. The CDR3 is 18 residues long. The CDR3 region is CASSFTLAGALSTDTQYF. CDR3 DNA sequence: TGTGCCAGCAGCTTCACACTAGCGGGGGCCCTTAGCACAGATACGCAGTATTTT.

The rearrangement joins TRBV27 to TRBJ2-1; D may match TRBD1 or TRBD2 (5 bases each). V was shortened by 4 bases and J by 8 bases, with 12 bases between the two germline ends. The CDR3 length is 13 residues. CDR1 is MNHEY, CDR2 SMNVEV, per germline (reference sequence). CDR3 protein: CASSSGDVYEQFF. The CDR3 bases are TGTGCCAGCAGTTCCGGGGACGTCTATGAGCAGTTCTTC.

The rearrangement joins TRBV19 to TRBJ1-1; D perhaps matches TRBD1 (5 bases). V dropped 5 bases and J dropped 0 bases, with 7 bases sitting between them. CDR3 length: 13 amino acids. The germline gives CDR1 LNHDA, CDR2 SQIVND (reference sequence). The CDR3 DNA sequence: TGTGCCAGTAGTTCAGGGTTGAACACTGAAGCTTTCTTT. Its translation: CASSSGLNTEAFF.

The table lists this clonotype with a few counts. This chain connects TRBV27 to TRBJ2-1; 7 nucleotides line up with TRBD1. V was clipped by 2 bases and J by 5 bases; unmatched bases: 6. This CDR3 is built from 15 residues. CDR1 and CDR2 (germline): MNHEY, SMNVEV (reference sequence). CDR3 DNA: TGTGCCAGCAGTTTAAAAGGACAGGCTCACAATGAGCAGTTCTTC. It translates to CASSLKGQAHNEQFF.

This clonotype was seen many times. This chain uses TRBV20-1 with TRBJ2-7; TRBD1 might be the D (6 bases). CDR1 and CDR2 from the germline V gene are DFQATT and SNEGSKA (reference sequence). V lost 6 bases, J lost 0 bases, and 18 bases lay in between. CDR3 length equals 15 residues. The CDR3 DNA follows: TGCAGTGCCATCCCTTTAGAGGGGGTCTCCTACGAGCAGTACTTC. Its translation is CSAIPLEGVSYEQYF.